This TCR beta chain appears in the sequencing data of a study of blood T cell repertoires in COVID-19. The data were produced by immunoSEQ multiplex PCR, yet TCRdb's version contains in-frame clones alone and is incomplete. The repertoire holds around 180,000 clones, 75% to 90% seen once, with approximately 11% in the top ten. The CDR3 loop spans 14 amino acids. V was pared by 5 bases and J by 6 bases, with 14 bases between. Germline loops: CDR1 LNHDA, CDR2 SQIVND (reference sequence). The specimen sequenced was peripheral blood. This rearrangement joins TRBV19 to TRBJ2-4; a weak D match, TRBD1 (5 bases). The source of this sequence is a human donor with active or convalescent COVID-19. The donor label of this sample is uncertain. Written as DNA, the CDR3 is TGTGCCAGTAGTCCCCCCGGACAACCAAACATTCAGTACTTC. It codes for CASSPPGQPNIQYF. Filled out from reference TRBV19 and TRBJ2-4, the complete variable domain reads DGGITQSPKYLFRKEGQNVTLSCEQNLNHDAMYWYRQDPGQGLRLIYYSQIVNDFQKGDIAEGYSVSREKKESFPLTVTSAQKNPTAFYLCASSPPGQPNIQYFGAGTRLSVL.